The rows below give T cell receptor beta chains drawn from one sample of a study of T-cell reconstitution after alpha-beta-depleted transplantation in children. TCRdb re-analysed the PCR reads in MiXCR, keeping a single row per CDR3 protein. The sample has around 300,000 distinct CDR3 sequences, roughly 25% seen once; the top ten hold roughly 11%. The source was PBMCs, mostly from graft donor cells, collected 180 days after TCRalphabeta/CD19-depleted stem cell transplant. The source is a male patient between 10 and 17 years old who had a stem cell transplant for acute lymphoblastic leukemia, so the T cells may come from the graft donor. Each CDR3 is given with its conserved first and last residue. Size is stated for part of the rows, as once, few or many counts, or as a class when the clone is expanded.

clone size	V gene	CDR3 protein
many	TRBV20-1	CSARDPQGEKLFF
NA	TRBV20-1	CSARGDVGIEQYF
NA	TRBV12-3/TRBV12-4	CASSSPGHKTYEQYF
NA	TRBV3-1	CASSHCGFAYEQYF
NA	TRBV9	CASSAGTRTSSYNEQFF
few	TRBV29-1	CSVEGEQGYYGYTF
NA	TRBV7-2	CASSFDWSGELFF
NA	TRBV27	CASSLDALYNEQFF
few	TRBV12-3/TRBV12-4	CASSLMREGGEQYF
NA	TRBV9	CASSAGLITGELFF
few	TRBV7-6	CASSEGSGTSGTFSYEQYF